This TCR beta chain emerged from a study of blood T cell repertoires in COVID-19. Overall study: Some COVID-19 samples were acute and others convalescent; all came from the United States, Italy and Spain. Nucleic acid was either cDNA or gDNA, and it came from T cells, B-cell-depleted T cells, or PBMCs.

As handled by the study authors: Using reference gene primer amplification, nucleated cell counts were estimated. The protocol was immunoSEQ multiplex PCR, while the TCRdb copy is restricted to in-frame clones and leaves out a portion. D and trimming were read from the DNA, whereas the V and J calls and clone size are those reported in that table. Of tens of thousands of clones in the sample, over 65% were seen once. This TCR was sampled from a human donor in a cohort sampled during active COVID-19. Source material: peripheral blood.

Here the CDR3 DNA reads TGTGCCAGCAGCCCAACTAGCGGGAGACACCAAGAGACCCAGTACTTC. This codes for CASSPTSGRHQETQYF. This rearrangement joins TRBV6-2 or TRBV6-3 to TRBJ2-5; 11 bases agree with TRBD2. Germline CDR1 is MNHEY and CDR2 is SVGEGT. CDR3 length equals 16 residues. V trimming: 6 bases; J trimming: 0 bases; junction bases outside the gene matches: 6.